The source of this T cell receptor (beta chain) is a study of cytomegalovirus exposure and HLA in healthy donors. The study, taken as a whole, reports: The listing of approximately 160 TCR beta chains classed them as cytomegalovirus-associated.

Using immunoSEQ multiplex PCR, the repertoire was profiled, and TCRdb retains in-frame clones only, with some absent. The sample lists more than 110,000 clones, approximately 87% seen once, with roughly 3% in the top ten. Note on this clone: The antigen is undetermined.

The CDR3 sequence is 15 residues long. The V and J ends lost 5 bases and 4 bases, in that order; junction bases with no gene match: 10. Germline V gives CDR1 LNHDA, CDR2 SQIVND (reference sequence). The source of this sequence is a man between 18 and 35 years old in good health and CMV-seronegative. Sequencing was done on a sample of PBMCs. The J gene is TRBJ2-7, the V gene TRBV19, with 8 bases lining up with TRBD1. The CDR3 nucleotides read TGTGCCAGTAGTCAGGGGGACAGGACCATATACGAGCAGTACTTC. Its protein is CASSQGDRTIYEQYF.